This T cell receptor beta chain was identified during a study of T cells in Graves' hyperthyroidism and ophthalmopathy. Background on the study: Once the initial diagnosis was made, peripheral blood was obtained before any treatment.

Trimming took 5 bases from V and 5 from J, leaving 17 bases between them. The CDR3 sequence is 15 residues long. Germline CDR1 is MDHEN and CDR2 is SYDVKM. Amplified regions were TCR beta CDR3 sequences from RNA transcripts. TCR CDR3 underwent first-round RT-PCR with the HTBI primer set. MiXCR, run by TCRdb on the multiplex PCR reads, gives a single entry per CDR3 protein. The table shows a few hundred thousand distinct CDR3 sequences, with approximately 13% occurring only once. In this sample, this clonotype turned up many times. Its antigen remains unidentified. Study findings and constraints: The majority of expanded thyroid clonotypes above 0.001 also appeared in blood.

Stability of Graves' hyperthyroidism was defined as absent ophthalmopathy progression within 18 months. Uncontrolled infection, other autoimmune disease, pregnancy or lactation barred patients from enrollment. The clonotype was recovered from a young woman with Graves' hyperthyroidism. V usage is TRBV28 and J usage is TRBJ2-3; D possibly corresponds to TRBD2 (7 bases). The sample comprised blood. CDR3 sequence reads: CASSTSGGGQDTQYF. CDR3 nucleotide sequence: TGTGCCAGCAGTACTAGTGGGGGGGGGCAAGATACGCAGTATTTT.